This T cell receptor (beta chain) was captured by sequencing in a study of blood T cell repertoires in COVID-19. Study information: The study drew acute and convalescent COVID-19 samples from the United States, Italy and Spain. Sources were T cells, B-cell-depleted T cells, or PBMCs; the material itself was cDNA or gDNA.

V lost 1 base to trimming and J lost 4 bases, with 10 bases between them. There are 14 residues in the CDR3. Germline lookup yields CDR1 SGHTA and CDR2 FQGNSA. The repertoire was sequenced with immunoSEQ multiplex PCR; TCRdb's copy has only in-frame clones and lacks some. The sample carries some 89,000 clones, more than 70% recorded once. This TCR was sampled from a man aged 45-60 years with acute or convalescent COVID-19. The chain combines TRBV7-2 with TRBJ2-5; TRBD2 might be the D (6 bases). The sample consisted of peripheral blood. CDR3 loop: CASSLGGTGETQYF. In nucleotides, the CDR3 is TGTGCCAGCAGCTTAGGGGGGACTGGAGAGACCCAGTACTTC.